This TCR beta chain was documented in a study of memory CD4+ T cells and cytomegalovirus serostatus. Study-wide points: CD4+ memory repertoires contained about 40% of the roughly 160 reported CMV TCRbeta sequences.

The sort gate was single viable CD3+CD4+CD8-CD45RO+ cells for memory CD4+ T cells. The repertoire was sequenced with immunoSEQ multiplex PCR; TCRdb's copy has only in-frame clones and lacks some. This table holds roughly 40,000 clones, about three quarters found once. This clone has a handful of counts. The antigen is unknown. This CDR3 is 14 amino acids long. Germline V lookup: CDR1 SGHRS, CDR2 YFSETQ. V lost 6 bases, J lost 0 bases, and 12 bases lay in between. The sequenced sample was memory CD4+ T cells from blood. This clonotype was sampled from an adult in good health and CMV-seronegative. V and J are TRBV5-1 and TRBJ1-1; D not certain. CDR3 sequence (DNA): TGCGCCAGCACCGCGGACCGATTGAACACTGAAGCTTTCTTT. Translation gives CASTADRLNTEAFF.